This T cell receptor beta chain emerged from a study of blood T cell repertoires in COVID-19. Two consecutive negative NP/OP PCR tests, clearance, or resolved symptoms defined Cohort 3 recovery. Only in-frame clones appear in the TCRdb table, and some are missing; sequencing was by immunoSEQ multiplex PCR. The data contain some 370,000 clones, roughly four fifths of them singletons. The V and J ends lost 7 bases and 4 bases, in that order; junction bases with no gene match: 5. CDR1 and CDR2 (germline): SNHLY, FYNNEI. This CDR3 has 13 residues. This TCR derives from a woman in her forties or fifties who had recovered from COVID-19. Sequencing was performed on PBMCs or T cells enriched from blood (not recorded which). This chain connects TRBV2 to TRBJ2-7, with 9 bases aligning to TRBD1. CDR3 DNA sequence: TGTGCCAGCACGGGACAGGGATATTACGAGCAGTACTTC. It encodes CASTGQGYYEQYF.